This T cell receptor beta chain was captured in a study of cytomegalovirus exposure and HLA in healthy donors. Study-level results: It was only CMV serostatus that was available as immune exposure information. In vitro work confirmed that a few CMV-associated chains recognize CMV antigens.

There were likely unrecorded immune exposures, though donors were nominally healthy when sampled. Remarks on this clone: Its target is unknown.

Germline-derived CDR1 and CDR2 are MNHEY and SMNVEV (reference sequence). Deletions cut 0 bases from V and 8 bases from J, with 13 bases between. This CDR3 comprises 15 residues. The primer mix had 60 Vbeta and 13 Jbeta primers. Produced via immunoSEQ multiplex PCR; TCRdb's table is partial and in-frame only. The sample has around 210,000 clones; around 77% are singletons. The material sequenced was PBMCs. The sequence was obtained from a woman in her thirties in good health and CMV-seronegative. The rearrangement joins TRBV27 to TRBJ2-2, with D maybe TRBD2 (5 bases). For the CDR3, the DNA is TGTGCCAGCAGTTTATCCGGACTTTTACTGGGGGAGCTGTTTTTT. Its protein is CASSLSGLLLGELFF.